The 18 T cell receptor beta chains given below trace back to one sample, sequenced in a study of T cell responses to AZD1222 COVID-19 vaccine. Sequencing was performed with immunoSEQ multiplex PCR; in TCRdb, only in-frame clones are kept and a portion is missing. The table includes under 200,000 clones, approximately 92% detected once. The sample here was peripheral blood, taken on day 0 of AZD1222 vaccination. Receptor source: an adult in good health.

The chain has TRBV5-5 and TRBJ2-3; D ambiguous. This CDR3 has 16 amino acids. Trimming removed 3 bases at V and 2 bases at J, with 16 bases between. Per the germline V gene, CDR1 is SGHKS and CDR2 is YYEKEE (reference sequence). The CDR3 region has the DNA TGTGCCAGCAGCTCCGGCCGTATGGCGGCCACAGATACGCAGTATTTT. Protein sequence: CASSSGRMAATDTQYF.

This chain uses TRBV29-1 with TRBJ1-1; 8 positions match TRBD1. Trimming removed 4 bases from V and 1 base from J; junction bases left unmatched: 2. This CDR3 spans 13 amino acids. Germline CDR1 is SQVTM and CDR2 is ANQGSEA. This CDR3 is CSVVGQGNTEAFF. The CDR3 DNA follows: TGCAGCGTTGTTGGACAGGGGAACACTGAAGCTTTCTTT.

This clone has only one observation. The chain carries TRBV27 and TRBJ2-7, with 7 bases aligning to TRBD1. The CDR3 sequence is 14 residues long. The germline V gene has CDR1 MNHEY and CDR2 SMNVEV (reference sequence). J gave up 3 bases and V 5 bases, and 7 bases lay outside the gene matches. CDR3 sequence: CASSDAGQVYEQYF. Written as DNA, the CDR3 is TGTGCCAGCAGTGACGCCGGACAGGTCTACGAGCAGTACTTC.

V gene TRBV24-1 combines with J gene TRBJ1-2, with no clear D. The length of the CDR3 is 15 residues. V dropped 4 bases and J dropped 4 bases, with 15 bases sitting between them. CDR1 is KGHDR, CDR2 SFDVKD, per germline. CDR3 region: CATSDAQNSFYGYTF. CDR3 in DNA: TGTGCCACCAGTGACGCACAAAACTCCTTCTATGGCTACACCTTC.

This chain links TRBV24-1 with TRBJ2-7; 8 nucleotides match TRBD1. This CDR3 has 17 amino acids. In germline, CDR1 is KGHDR, CDR2 SFDVKD. V trimming: 3 bases; J trimming: 4 bases; junction bases outside the gene matches: 13. CDR3 sequence: CATSDLEQGQARYEQYF. Written as DNA, the CDR3 is TGTGCCACCAGTGATCTCGAGCAGGGACAGGCTCGGTACGAGCAGTACTTC.

V and J are TRBV4-1 and TRBJ1-3, with unresolved D. The germline V gene has CDR1 MGHRA and CDR2 YSYEKL. V was shortened by 0 bases and J by 0 bases, with 9 bases between the two germline ends. The length of the CDR3 is 16 residues. The CDR3 sequence: CASSQDPFRSGNTIYF. In DNA, the CDR3 is TGCGCCAGCAGCCAAGATCCCTTCCGCTCTGGAAACACCATATATTTT.

The V gene is TRBV2, the J gene TRBJ1-2; D unclear. The V gene's germline CDR1 is SNHLY and CDR2 FYNNEI. V was pared by 8 bases and J by 4 bases, with 5 bases between. The CDR3 spans 10 residues. CDR3 amino acids: CASWGYGYTF. The CDR3 region has the DNA TGTGCCAGCTGGGGCTATGGCTACACCTTC.

This CDR3 reads CASSLRPLGGMAQETQYF. CDR3 nucleotide sequence: TGTGCCAGCAGCTTAAGGCCCCTGGGAGGGATGGCCCAAGAGACCCAGTACTTC. This rearrangement joins TRBV7-2 to TRBJ2-5, with 7 positions matching TRBD2. After removal of 2 bases from V and 1 base from J, the junction contained 13 bases not matched to a gene. The length of the CDR3 is 18 residues. The germline V gene encodes CDR1 SGHTA and CDR2 FQGNSA.

The chain uses TRBV12-3 or TRBV12-4 and TRBJ1-1; D is undetermined. Trimming pared 7 bases from V and 0 bases from J, leaving 9 bases between. The CDR3 is 13 residues long. The chain's CDR3 is CASNEGVNTEAFF. CDR3 bases: TGTGCCAGCAATGAGGGAGTGAACACTGAAGCTTTCTTT.

V gene TRBV5-1 combines with J gene TRBJ1-2, with TRBD1 matching over 8 bases. The CDR3 runs to 18 residues. Germline-derived CDR1 and CDR2 are SGHRS and YFSETQ. The ends lost 3 bases at V and 4 bases at J; junction bases unmatched: 17. The CDR3 here is CASSSGTNDRGLGYGYTF. In nucleotides, the CDR3 is TGCGCCAGCAGCTCGGGGACAAATGACAGGGGACTAGGCTATGGCTACACCTTC.

About this clone: Other DNA sequences in this specimen translate into the identical CDR3. The chain carries TRBV18 and TRBJ1-1; D uncertain. V was trimmed by 3 bases and J by 3 bases, leaving 8 bases between them. Per the germline V gene, CDR1 is KGHSH and CDR2 is LQKENI. The length of the CDR3 is 13 residues. The CDR3 bases are TGTGCCAGCTCACCGGGTAGGGACACTGAAGCTTTCTTT. As protein: CASSPGRDTEAFF.

This chain joins TRBV6-2 or TRBV6-3 and TRBJ2-3; the D is unclear. Germline-derived CDR1 and CDR2 are MNHEY and SVGEGT. Trimming removed 2 bases from V and 7 bases from J, with 16 bases in between. This CDR3 contains 15 residues. CDR3 nucleotides: TGTGCCAGCAGTTACGGGTGGGCGTCCCCCCATACGCAGTATTTT. It codes for CASSYGWASPHTQYF.

The rearrangement links TRBV12-3 or TRBV12-4 to TRBJ2-1; D is undetermined. V was trimmed by 2 bases and J by 9 bases, leaving 5 bases between them. The CDR3 sequence is 11 residues long. In DNA form, the CDR3 reads TGTGCCAGCAGTTTAAGTGTTGAGCAGTTCTTC. This sequence encodes CASSLSVEQFF.

The rearrangement links TRBV6-5 to TRBJ1-5; 7 positions agree with TRBD1. This CDR3 is 15 amino acids long. After removal of 6 bases from V and 1 base from J, the junction contained 6 bases not matched to a gene. Per germline, CDR1 MNHEY and CDR2 SVGAGI. DNA for the CDR3: TGTGCCAGCAGACCCACAGGGGTGAGCAATCAGCCCCAGCATTTT. Its protein is CASRPTGVSNQPQHF.

The chain carries TRBV13 and TRBJ1-3, with TRBD1 as a possible D gene (5 bases). CDR3 length: 17 amino acids. V was pared by 1 base and J by 2 bases, with 15 bases between. In germline, CDR1 is PRHDT, CDR2 FYEKMQ (reference sequence). The CDR3 region has the DNA TGTGCCAGCAGCTTAGAGTCGATCAGGGAGGCTGGAAACACCATATATTTT. This codes for CASSLESIREAGNTIYF.

The CDR3 coding sequence is TGCGCCAGCAGCTTGTGGGACAGCACTGAAGCTTTCTTT. It yields the protein CASSLWDSTEAFF. The chain is built from TRBV5-1 and TRBJ1-1; TRBD1 matches 7 bases. This CDR3 contains 13 residues. Germline loops: CDR1 SGHRS, CDR2 YFSETQ. Trimming removed 1 base from V and 4 bases from J; junction bases left unmatched: 1.

This clone showed up just a few times. This chain links TRBV19 with TRBJ2-3; D possibly uses TRBD1 or TRBD2 (5 bases each). This CDR3 has 15 residues. Germline CDR1 LNHDA, CDR2 SQIVND (reference sequence). The V end lost 6 bases, the J end lost 6 bases, and 19 bases lay between the germline ends. The CDR3 DNA reads TGTGCCAGTAGCCCGGGGCCGAGATCCGGGGATACGCAGTATTTT. Translated, it gives CASSPGPRSGDTQYF.

The V gene is TRBV13, the J gene TRBJ1-2, with TRBD1 identical over 9 bases. The CDR3 extends over 17 amino acids. With 4 bases clipped from V and 2 bases from J, the junction kept 11 bases outside the gene matches. Germline-derived CDR1 and CDR2 are PRHDT and FYEKMQ (reference sequence). As DNA, the CDR3 is TGTGCCAGCAGCTCCAAAACAGGGGGCAAGACCAACTATGGCTACACCTTC. Translating gives CASSSKTGGKTNYGYTF. The full variable domain, its missing parts supplied by reference TRBV13 and TRBJ1-2, is AAGVIQSPRHLIKEKRETATLKCYPIPRHDTVYWYQQGPGQDPQFLISFYEKMQSDKGSIPDRFSAQQFSDYHSELNMSSLELGDSALYFCASSSKTGGKTNYGYTFGSGTRLTVV.